This paragraph covers one T cell receptor beta chain sequence. Its antigen specificity is not known. There are no base qualities to consult, and no much larger clone falls within one base. This entry is derived from a study of blood T cell repertoires in COVID-19 (dated by TCRdb to 2020 to 2022). Notes on the research overall: Recovered participants in ImmuneRACE Cohort 3 were defined as having two consecutive negative NP/OP PCR tests, clearance from a healthcare professional, or resolution of symptoms. Where available, HLA class I and class II types were obtained from metadata supplied by the sample provider rather than from assay-based typing. A freely available public database, intended as a resource for researchers studying the immune response to SARS-CoV-2, is where the repertoires were released. Sample metadata almost always included a de-identified subject ID, COVID-19 status, age in years and sex. Subjects who had been exposed to COVID-19, were actively infected with it, or had recovered from it provided the deeply sampled blood TCRbeta repertoires that made up the dataset. The prospective study material was composed of cDNA or gDNA derived from T cells, B-cell-depleted T cells, or PBMCs. The samples were drawn from the first 160 participants of the ongoing ImmuneRACE study and from 1,254 subjects provided by 6 global collaborators. Samples covering the acute and convalescent phases of COVID-19 were provided by collaborators in the United States, Italy and Spain. Overall study results and their limits: The amount of clinical and demographic metadata varied by source and participant and was provided uncurated.

Clipping removes 6 bases from V and 0 bases from J, with 20 as the unmatched junction base count. The germline V gene sets CDR1 to MDHEN and CDR2 to SYDVKM. Counted from cysteine to phenylalanine, this CDR3 has 20 amino acids. Of all the DNA, just the CDR3 is kept, 60 bases in frame from base 1. The immunoSEQ Assay, a bias-controlled multiplex PCR, was used to amplify TCRbeta CDR3 regions from genomic DNA. For the original study's pipeline: The number of nucleated cells in each sample was estimated from the amplification of reference gene primers within the assay. Sequence reads were collapsed and filtered to measure the absolute abundance of every unique TCRbeta CDR3 rearrangement. For each sample, productive Simpson clonality was calculated by taking the square root of Simpson's diversity index across productive rearrangements. TCRdb's version of the immuneACCESS table is confined to in-frame rearrangements and falls short of the full clone set. An unresolved V gene accounts for under half of the shortfall where checked; the remainder is of unknown origin. V and J calls and clone size are copied from that table; D and trimming were computed from the DNA. The sample records more than 120,000 clones, 84% of which are singletons. 3.9% of the sample is in the top ten clones.

Participants in the prospective study were aged roughly 18 to 100 years, lived in 20 to 30 United States geographic areas, and enrolled through a virtual design. Cohort assignment in the prospective study relied on participant-reported clinical history from a screening survey and a study questionnaire. In the prospective study, mobile phlebotomists collected whole blood, serum and a nasopharyngeal or oropharyngeal swab from each participant. Over a roughly two-month period, participants in the prospective study had the option of providing additional blood draws and questionnaires. Before DNA extraction, blood samples from the prospective study were shipped at room temperature or frozen.

The receptor was isolated from a man aged 45-60 years in a cohort exposed to, infected with or recovered from COVID-19 (not recorded which). The receptor chain draws on TRBV28 and TRBJ2-4, with 7 central nucleotides matching TRBD1. The sequencing input was PBMCs or T cells enriched from blood (not recorded which). The CDR3 protein sequence reads: CASSPPPTGNPALAKNIQYF. At the DNA level, the sequence is TGTGCCAGCAGCCCCCCTCCGACAGGGAACCCTGCCCTAGCCAAAAACATTCAGTACTTC.